The rows below give T cell receptor beta chains drawn from one sample of a study of blood T cell repertoires in COVID-19. Method: immunoSEQ multiplex PCR; TCRdb's copy keeps in-frame clones and lacks some. Among about 330,000 clones listed, roughly 90% were seen once. Sequenced input: peripheral blood. These receptors were obtained from a man aged 25-40 years with COVID-19, enrolled during active disease. The CDR3 runs from the conserved cysteine through the conserved F or W. A D gene is named only where the DNA matches it firmly.

D	V	J	DNA	CDR3
TRBD2	TRBV27	TRBJ2-5	TGTGCCACAGGAGGGAATGGCGGGAGGTATCAAGAGACCCAGTACTTC	CATGGNGGRYQETQYF
-	TRBV25-1	TRBJ2-5	TGTGCCAGCAGTCCAACAGGGAGTGAGACCCAGTACTTC	CASSPTGSETQYF
TRBD2	TRBV4-3	TRBJ2-1	TGCGCCAGCGGAAAGCGGGAGGGCCAGTATAATGAGCAGTTCTTC	CASGKREGQYNEQFF
TRBD1	TRBV9	TRBJ1-1	TGTGCCAGCAGCGTATCCGGGACAGGGAACACTGAAGCTTTCTTT	CASSVSGTGNTEAFF
-	TRBV6-2/TRBV6-3	TRBJ1-5	TGTGCCAGCAGTTACTCCGCAGCAGGTAGCCAGCATTTT	CASSYSAAGSQHF
TRBD1	TRBV19	TRBJ1-6	TGTGCCAGTACCCCCAGCGGGACAGGGAGGAATTCACCCCTCCACTTT	CASTPSGTGRNSPLHF
-	TRBV30	TRBJ1-3	TGTGCCTGGAGCCCCGATAGCTCTGGAAACACCATATATTTT	CAWSPDSSGNTIYF
-	TRBV29-1	TRBJ1-1	TGCAGCGTTGAAGATGTGAGGGGAGGGGACACTGAAGCTTTCTTT	CSVEDVRGGDTEAFF
TRBD2	TRBV28	TRBJ2-7	TGTGCCAGCAGTCAAGCATTTGGACTAGCGGGAGTGGGTGAGCAGTACTTC	CASSQAFGLAGVGEQYF
-	TRBV7-9	TRBJ2-7	TGTGCCAGCAGCTTAGCAGGGAGTGTCTACGAGCAGTACTTC	CASSLAGSVYEQYF